This record covers a single T cell receptor (beta chain). This CDR3 spans 16 amino acids. Germline V gene data show CDR1 as SGHNT and CDR2 as YYREEE (reference sequence). V gave up 1 base and J gave up 10 bases, with 20 bases separating them. This entry belongs to a study of blood T cell repertoires in COVID-19. Using immunoSEQ multiplex PCR, the repertoire was profiled, and TCRdb retains in-frame clones only, with some absent. In the table there are 150,000 to 200,000 clones, roughly 80% of which are singletons. Sequenced material: peripheral blood. The chain employs TRBV5-4 and TRBJ1-4, with a weak D call TRBD1 (5 bases). This TCR was sampled from a human donor in a cohort sampled during active COVID-19. The CDR3 region has the DNA TGTGCCAGCAGCTTGTACGGGGGGGAAGGGAACGGAAAACTGTTTTTT. Its protein product is CASSLYGGEGNGKLFF.